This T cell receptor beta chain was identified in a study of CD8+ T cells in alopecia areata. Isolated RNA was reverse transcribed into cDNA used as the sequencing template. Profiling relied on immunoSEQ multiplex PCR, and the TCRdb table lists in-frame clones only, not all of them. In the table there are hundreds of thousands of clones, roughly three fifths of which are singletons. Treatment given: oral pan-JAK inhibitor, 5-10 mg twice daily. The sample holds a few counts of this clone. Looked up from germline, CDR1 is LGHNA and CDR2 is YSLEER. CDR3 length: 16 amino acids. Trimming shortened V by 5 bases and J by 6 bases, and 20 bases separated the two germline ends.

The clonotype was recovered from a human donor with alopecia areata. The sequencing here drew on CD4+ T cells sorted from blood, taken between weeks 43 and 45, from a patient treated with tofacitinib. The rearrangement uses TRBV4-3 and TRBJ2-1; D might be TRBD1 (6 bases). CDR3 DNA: TGCGCCAGCAGCTTCGTGAGGGCAGGGGCCCGCAATGAGCAGTTCTTC. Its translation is CASSFVRAGARNEQFF.